The 27 T cell receptor beta chains below were found in one sample sequenced in a study of CD8+ T cells in alopecia areata. cDNA serving as the sequencing template came from extracted, reverse transcribed RNA. Profiling relied on immunoSEQ multiplex PCR, and the TCRdb table lists in-frame clones only, not all of them. This sample has 120,000 or so clones, with roughly 68% found just once. The sample taken for sequencing was CD4+ T cells sorted from blood. These receptors originate from a human donor in good health.

The gene calls are TRBV5-4 and TRBJ1-1; the D is unclear. CDR1 is SGHNT and CDR2 is YYREEE in the germline V gene (reference sequence). This CDR3 has 15 amino acids. V was cut by 1 base and J by 5 bases, with 15 bases left in between. In DNA form, the CDR3 reads TGTGCCAGCAGCTTGAGGGTAGAGGGCAGGACTGAAGCTTTCTTT. Amino acid sequence: CASSLRVEGRTEAFF.

This clone has a handful of counts. This chain links TRBV30 with TRBJ2-7; weak D call: TRBD1 (6 bases). Trimming took off 2 bases at V and 2 bases at J, with 10 bases between the two ends. The CDR3 has 13 residues. CDR1 and CDR2 from the germline V gene are GTSNPN and SVGIG (reference sequence). The CDR3 DNA follows: TGTGCCTGGAGTATGGGACAAGCCTACGAGCAGTACTTC. Its protein is CAWSMGQAYEQYF.

Only one count was recorded for this clone. This rearrangement joins TRBV7-9 to TRBJ2-7; D might be TRBD2 (6 bases). Per the germline V gene, CDR1 is SEHNR and CDR2 is FQNEAQ (reference sequence). V lost 3 bases and J lost 7, with 13 bases in between. This CDR3 has 13 residues. The CDR3 DNA reads as TGTGCCAGCAGCTTCGTTTCCGCGGGGGAGCAGTACTTC. It specifies CASSFVSAGEQYF.

The sample holds a few counts of this clone. The chain couples TRBV29-1 to TRBJ1-2, with TRBD1 matching 8 bases. Trimming took 0 bases from V and 6 from J; bases not matched to a gene: 12. CDR3 length equals 16 residues. Germline values: CDR1 SQVTM, CDR2 ANQGSEA. CDR3 nucleotide sequence: TGCAGCGTTGAAGAAATGGGACAGGCCCAGGGGAATGGCTACACCTTC. Translating it yields CSVEEMGQAQGNGYTF.

The chain joins TRBV6-1 to TRBJ2-2; D is undetermined. The CDR3 loop spans 16 amino acids. The V end was cut by 2 bases, the J end by 1 base, with 11 bases between. Germline V gives CDR1 MNHNS, CDR2 SASEGT. This CDR3 reads CASSERASGNTGELFF. The CDR3 nucleotides read TGTGCCAGCAGTGAACGGGCTTCTGGGAACACCGGGGAGCTGTTTTTT.

The chain combines TRBV9 with TRBJ2-3; D is unresolved. This CDR3 is 13 amino acids long. Germline CDR1 is SGDLS and CDR2 is YYNGEE. Deletions cut 0 bases from V and 5 bases from J, with 7 bases between. The DNA of the CDR3 is TGTGCCAGCAGCGTAGGAGGAGAAGATACGCAGTATTTT. Translated: CASSVGGEDTQYF. The full variable domain, with the rest looked up from reference TRBV9 and TRBJ2-3, is DSGVTQTPKHLITATGQRVTLRCSPRSGDLSVYWYQQSLDQGLQFLIQYYNGEERAKGNILERFSAQQFPDLHSELNLSSLELGDSALYFCASSVGGEDTQYFGPGTRLTVL.

The rearrangement links TRBV25-1 to TRBJ2-7; 8 bases map to TRBD1. V shed 10 bases, J shed 4 bases, and the junction held 9 bases outside the gene matches. Germline assignment: CDR1 MGHDK and CDR2 SYGVNS. The CDR3 totals 13 residues. CDR3: CANPGQVCYEQYF. As DNA, the CDR3 is TGTGCCAACCCGGGACAGGTTTGTTACGAGCAGTACTTC.

The chain employs TRBV30 and TRBJ2-3; no firm D call. Per the germline V gene, CDR1 is GTSNPN and CDR2 is SVGIG (reference sequence). CDR3 length: 13 amino acids. Trimming cost V 1 base and J 5 bases, with 10 bases left between them. Here the CDR3 DNA reads TGTGCCTGGAGTGGGGCCGCAGGAGATACGCAGTATTTT. Amino acids: CAWSGAAGDTQYF.

This chain connects TRBV11-3 to TRBJ2-1, with D possibly matching TRBD1 (5 bases). CDR1 is SGHNT and CDR2 is YENEEA in the germline V gene. V was trimmed by 0 bases and J by 4 bases, leaving 13 bases between them. CDR3 length: 16 residues. The CDR3 protein is CASSLDSTAGYNEQFF. CDR3 DNA: TGTGCCAGCAGCTTAGATAGTACGGCAGGGTACAATGAGCAGTTCTTC.

This chain uses TRBV5-4 with TRBJ1-1, with a possible D match to TRBD1 (6 bases). CDR3 size: 13 residues. Trimming took 4 bases from V and 13 from J, leaving 20 bases between them. Germline CDR1 reads SGHNT; CDR2 reads YYREEE (reference sequence). The CDR3: CASSRGGTGEGFF. The DNA for the CDR3 is TGTGCCAGCAGCCGCGGGGGCACTGGGGAGGGTTTCTTT.

The chain employs TRBV4-1 and TRBJ2-5; D not certain. Germline values: CDR1 MGHRA, CDR2 YSYEKL. V lost 0 bases and J 5 bases, leaving 10 bases between the germline ends. This CDR3 comprises 14 residues. CDR3 region: CASSQDSPLETQYF. The CDR3 region has the DNA TGCGCCAGCAGCCAAGACTCACCGCTGGAGACCCAGTACTTC.

The chain links TRBV27 to TRBJ1-6; D gene unclear. From germline, CDR1 is MNHEY and CDR2 SMNVEV (reference sequence). Trimming cost V 5 bases and J 10 bases, with 18 bases left between them. The CDR3 runs to 15 residues. CDR3 amino acids: CASSPAASQGSPLHF. The CDR3 bases are TGTGCCAGCAGTCCCGCGGCGAGCCAAGGGTCACCCCTCCACTTT.

The V and J genes are TRBV7-9 and TRBJ2-1; D possibly corresponds to TRBD1 (5 bases). Trimming left V 5 bases short and J 5 bases short, with 10 bases between. Germline lookup yields CDR1 SEHNR and CDR2 FQNEAQ (reference sequence). This CDR3 has 13 residues. The CDR3 spells CASSRDSHNEQFF. The CDR3 DNA sequence: TGTGCCAGCAGCCGAGACAGTCACAATGAGCAGTTCTTC.

The genes are TRBV7-3 and TRBJ2-6; D tentatively reads TRBD1 or TRBD2 (5 bases each). This CDR3 has 14 residues. CDR1 SGHTA and CDR2 FQGTGA come from the germline V gene. Trimming removed 5 bases at V and 2 bases at J, with 7 bases between. CDR3 nucleotides: TGTGCCAGCAGCCCGGGGCCTGGGGCCAACGTCCTGACTTTC. Translation gives CASSPGPGANVLTF.

The gene calls are TRBV29-1 and TRBJ2-5; 12 positions agree with TRBD1. This CDR3 region has 13 residues. Germline assignment: CDR1 SQVTM and CDR2 ANQGSEA. The J segment lost 5 bases and the V segment lost 8 bases, leaving 6 bases of the junction unmatched. The CDR3 sequence is CSTGQGASETQYF. The CDR3 DNA is TGCAGCACGGGACAGGGGGCATCGGAGACCCAGTACTTC. Supplemented by reference TRBV29-1 and TRBJ2-5, the full variable domain reads SAVISQKPSRDICQRGTSLTIQCQVDSQVTMMFWYRQQPGQSLTLIATANQGSEATYESGFVIDKFPISRPNLTFSTLTVSNMSPEDSSIYLCSTGQGASETQYFGPGTRLLVL.

This rearrangement joins TRBV30 to TRBJ2-5, with 7 nucleotides matching TRBD1. Losses at the gene ends were 2 bases for V and 3 bases for J; bases not matched to a gene: 6. The germline V gene has CDR1 GTSNPN and CDR2 SVGIG (reference sequence). This CDR3 spans 14 amino acids. The CDR3 sequence: CAWSSAGTEETQYF. In DNA form, the CDR3 reads TGTGCCTGGAGTTCGGCCGGGACAGAAGAGACCCAGTACTTC.

The chain joins TRBV2 to TRBJ1-5; TRBD1 aligns across 8 bases. This CDR3 region has 15 residues. V was clipped by 8 bases and J by 4 bases; unmatched bases: 10. Germline CDR1 and CDR2: SNHLY and FYNNEI. CDR3 residues: CASSGEDRVNQPQHF. In nucleotides, the CDR3 is TGTGCCAGCTCAGGGGAGGACAGGGTGAATCAGCCCCAGCATTTT.

This chain links TRBV5-1 with TRBJ2-1, with 7 bases aligning to TRBD2. V lost 0 bases to trimming and J lost 2 bases; unmatched junction nucleotides: 2. The V gene's germline CDR1 is SGHRS and CDR2 YFSETQ. The CDR3 has 15 residues. In DNA, the CDR3 is TGCGCCAGCAGCTTGGAGCGGGGCGCCTACAATGAGCAGTTCTTC. Amino acid sequence: CASSLERGAYNEQFF.

This clone occurred a few times. V usage is TRBV30 and J usage is TRBJ2-7, with D perhaps TRBD2 (6 bases). The CDR3 covers 15 residues. Germline V lookup: CDR1 GTSNPN, CDR2 SVGIG (reference sequence). The V end lost 1 base, the J end lost 12 bases, and 25 bases lay between the germline ends. The chain's CDR3 is CAWSGTSSSALKRYF. The CDR3 DNA follows: TGTGCCTGGAGTGGCACTAGCTCTTCAGCCCTAAAACGGTACTTC.

The CDR3 sequence is CASNSGQGNSPLHF. CDR3 bases: TGTGCCAGCAACTCGGGACAGGGGAACTCACCCCTCCACTTT. The chain employs TRBV7-6 and TRBJ1-6; 10 nucleotides agree with TRBD1. With V trimmed by 7 bases and J by 10 bases, 7 bases remained unmatched. CDR1 and CDR2 from the germline V gene are SGHVS and FNYEAQ. The CDR3 runs to 14 residues. The full variable domain, its missing parts supplied by reference TRBV7-6 and TRBJ1-6, is GAGVSQSPRYKVTKRGQDVALRCDPISGHVSLYWYRQALGQGPEFLTYFNYEAQQDKSGLPNDRFSAERPEGSISTLTIQRTEQRDSAMYRCASNSGQGNSPLHFGNGTRLTVT.

This chain connects TRBV6-5 to TRBJ2-3; TRBD1 is a possible D gene (6 bases). Germline V gives CDR1 MNHEY, CDR2 SVGAGI. Trimming stripped 5 bases from V and 0 bases from J, with 9 bases between. The CDR3 extends over 14 amino acids. The CDR3 nucleotides are TGTGCCAGCAGTCGGACAGACAGCACAGATACGCAGTATTTT. This codes for CASSRTDSTDTQYF.

This clone has more than one count but fewer than ten. The chain uses TRBV14 and TRBJ1-6; D might be TRBD1 (5 bases). The ends were cut back, 1 base at V and 4 bases at J, with 11 bases in the middle. Looked up from germline, CDR1 is SGHDN and CDR2 is FVKESK. The CDR3 covers 16 residues. The CDR3 region has the DNA TGTGCCAGCAGCCAAGTCGGGGGTCAGTATAATTCACCCCTCCACTTT. As protein: CASSQVGGQYNSPLHF.

This clone has more than one count but fewer than ten. V usage is TRBV6-1 and J usage is TRBJ1-1, with TRBD1 identical over 7 bases. The J segment lost 5 bases and the V segment lost 7 bases, leaving 10 bases of the junction unmatched. This CDR3 is built from 14 residues. Germline V gene sequence: CDR1 MNHNS, CDR2 SASEGT. In nucleotides, the CDR3 is TGTGCCAGCATCGAACAGGGGCGATGGACTGAAGCTTTCTTT. This translates into CASIEQGRWTEAFF.

This clone has more than one count but fewer than ten. The chain carries TRBV29-1 and TRBJ1-2, with unresolved D. The CDR3 runs to 14 residues. The V end lost 1 base, the J end lost 2 bases, and 11 bases lay between the germline ends. The germline CDR1 and CDR2 sequences are SQVTM and ANQGSEA. The CDR3 sequence is CSVEAIQYNYGYTF. The CDR3 DNA is TGCAGCGTTGAAGCTATACAGTACAACTATGGCTACACCTTC.

The chain couples TRBV29-1 to TRBJ1-2, with TRBD1 identical over 8 bases. CDR3 length equals 14 residues. Trimming removed 6 bases from V and 7 bases from J; junction bases left unmatched: 13. The V gene's germline CDR1 is SQVTM and CDR2 ANQGSEA. The chain's CDR3 is CSVFRQGRNGGYTF. CDR3 nucleotide sequence: TGCAGCGTCTTCCGACAGGGGAGGAACGGTGGCTACACCTTC. Supplemented by reference TRBV29-1 and TRBJ1-2, the full variable domain reads SAVISQKPSRDICQRGTSLTIQCQVDSQVTMMFWYRQQPGQSLTLIATANQGSEATYESGFVIDKFPISRPNLTFSTLTVSNMSPEDSSIYLCSVFRQGRNGGYTFGSGTRLTVV.

V usage is TRBV10-3 and J usage is TRBJ1-6; TRBD1 might be the D (6 bases). Germline CDR1 reads ENHRY; CDR2 reads SYGVKD. V lost 6 bases and J lost 8, with 17 bases in between. The CDR3 loop spans 15 amino acids. This chain's CDR3 is CAIRPDSGGHSPLHF. The CDR3 DNA sequence: TGTGCCATCAGGCCGGACAGCGGGGGGCATTCACCCCTCCACTTT.

V gene TRBV29-1 combines with J gene TRBJ1-5, with D maybe TRBD1 (6 bases). CDR1 and CDR2 (germline): SQVTM, ANQGSEA. V was clipped by 6 bases and J by 0 bases, with 9 bases between them. The length of the CDR3 is 13 residues. In nucleotides, the CDR3 is TGCAGCGTCACGACAGGTAGCAATCAGCCCCAGCATTTT. This encodes CSVTTGSNQPQHF.